Described below is a single T cell receptor (beta chain) sequence and its context. The table came from immunoSEQ multiplex PCR; TCRdb's copy has only in-frame clones and leaves some out. The repertoire consists of about 120,000 clones, with about 94% occurring once and the leading ten covering more than 0.15%. The entry originates in a study of OX40 agonist ivuxolimab in advanced cancers. The origin of this receptor is an adult with an advanced solid tumor such as melanoma, head and neck, liver or kidney cancer. Sequenced here: CD4+ or CD8+ T cells sorted from blood, sampled in a trial of the OX40 agonist ivuxolimab.

The CDR3 nucleotides are TGTGCCCCCGCCGGGACAGCACTAAATTCTGGAAACACCATATATTTT. Translating gives CAPAGTALNSGNTIYF. This chain connects TRBV18 to TRBJ1-3, with TRBD1 identical over 7 bases. The CDR3 sequence is 16 residues long. J gave up 1 base and V 11 bases, and 14 bases lay outside the gene matches. The V gene's germline CDR1 is KGHSH and CDR2 LQKENI.